The present TCR beta chain was sequenced within a study of identical twins. In TCRdb, the 5' RACE reads were re-called with MiXCR into one record per CDR3 protein. This sample carries 450,000 to 650,000 distinct CDR3 sequences, just under 10% of them seen once, and the ten largest clones take roughly 3%. V dropped 8 bases and J dropped 4 bases, with 11 bases sitting between them. CDR1 and CDR2 from the germline V gene are MDHEN and SYDVKM. This CDR3 is built from 12 residues. The same sample was also studied in work on yellow fever vaccine responses in identical twins.

The sample taken for sequencing was PBMCs. This rearrangement joins TRBV28 to TRBJ2-5; D gene uncertain. This TCR was recovered from a woman between 18 and 29 years old in good health. CDR3 loop: CASHDPPETQYF. CDR3 nucleotide sequence: TGTGCCAGCCACGACCCCCCAGAGACCCAGTACTTC. Full variable domain (outside the CDR3, taken from reference TRBV28 and TRBJ2-5): DVKVTQSSRYLVKRTGEKVFLECVQDMDHENMFWYRQDPGLGLRLIYFSYDVKMKEKGDIPEGYSVSREKKERFSLILESASTNQTSMYLCASHDPPETQYFGPGTRLLVL.